This entry features one T cell receptor beta chain sequence. Its antigen remains unidentified. Naivety among CD8 cells was defined by CD45RO negativity and positive CCR7 selection, thereby excluding terminally differentiated effector memory CD45RA+ cells. TCRdb keeps only in-frame clones here, not all; method: immunoSEQ multiplex PCR. The repertoire holds hundreds of thousands of clones, with roughly 96% as singletons. The length of the CDR3 is 13 residues. Germline assignment: CDR1 SGHAT and CDR2 FQNNGV. V was pared by 1 base and J by 7 bases, with 11 bases between. These data originate in a study of shared clonotypes between healthy human individuals. Study observations and caveats: Sampling was confined to blood; repertoires within tissues likely differ. All-four-donor shared clonotypes had higher generation probabilities than non-shared clonotypes did. Incomplete sequencing of sorted subsets was indicated by rarefaction despite large depth. In general, naive subsets displayed greater estimated richness than memory subsets did.

The TCR was taken from a woman younger than 45 in good health. The J gene is TRBJ2-7, the V gene TRBV11-2; no definite D call. What was sequenced was naive CD8+ T cells sorted from blood. DNA of the CDR3: TGTGCCAGCAGCTTAGGGGGTGGTCTGGAGCAGTACTTC. This encodes CASSLGGGLEQYF.